These 13 T cell receptor beta chains share one sample of origin, sequenced in a study of shared clonotypes between healthy human individuals. The data were produced by immunoSEQ multiplex PCR, yet TCRdb's version contains in-frame clones alone and is incomplete. The table lists 1.5 million to 2.5 million clones, just under 95% of them singletons, with roughly 1% in the top ten. Naive CD8 cells, CD45RO-negative and positively selected for CCR7, excluded terminally differentiated effector memory CD45RA+ cells. Sequenced: naive CD8+ T cells sorted from blood. The receptors stem from a man aged 18-30 years in good health.

The chain employs TRBV6-1 and TRBJ1-4, with a tentative D call TRBD1 (6 bases). V was cut by 4 bases and J by 7 bases, with 13 bases left in between. The CDR3 loop spans 14 amino acids. Germline lookup yields CDR1 MNHNS and CDR2 SASEGT. This CDR3 reads CASSGTGMSEKLFF. The DNA for the CDR3 is TGTGCCAGCAGTGGAACAGGGATGAGTGAAAAACTGTTTTTT.

This sequence joins TRBV2 and TRBJ1-1, with D possibly being TRBD1 (6 bases). Trimming removed 8 bases at V and 1 base at J, with 8 bases between. The CDR3 runs to 12 residues. Germline lookup yields CDR1 SNHLY and CDR2 FYNNEI. The CDR3: CASQQGNTEAFF. DNA for the CDR3: TGTGCCAGCCAACAGGGGAACACTGAAGCTTTCTTT.

This rearrangement joins TRBV27 to TRBJ2-7; TRBD1 aligns across 8 bases. CDR3 size: 15 residues. Germline V gene lookup returns CDR1 MNHEY and CDR2 SMNVEV (reference sequence). The V segment lost 3 bases and the J segment 2 bases; nucleotides outside the gene matches: 6. CDR3 protein: CASSFSTGVAYEQYF. The DNA for the CDR3 is TGTGCCAGCAGTTTCTCGACAGGGGTGGCCTACGAGCAGTACTTC.

The chain joins TRBV9 to TRBJ2-5, with D possibly matching TRBD1 (6 bases). Germline V CDR1 and CDR2: SGDLS, YYNGEE. The CDR3 is made up of 14 amino acids. Trimming stripped 4 bases from V and 0 bases from J, with 10 bases between. This CDR3 is CASSPTGNQETQYF. CDR3 coding DNA: TGTGCCAGCAGCCCAACAGGGAACCAAGAGACCCAGTACTTC.

The V call is TRBV4-1, the J call TRBJ1-3; D not resolved. With 5 bases removed from V and 0 bases from J, the gap between germline ends came to 11 bases. CDR1 and CDR2 (germline): MGHRA, YSYEKL. This CDR3 is 15 amino acids long. CDR3 nucleotides: TGCGCCAGCAGCTCCAACATGTTCTCTGGAAACACCATATATTTT. Translating gives CASSSNMFSGNTIYF.

The V and J genes are TRBV7-9 and TRBJ1-5; TRBD1 agrees at 7 bases. The CDR3 extends over 13 amino acids. The germline V gene encodes CDR1 SEHNR and CDR2 FQNEAQ (reference sequence). V lost 7 bases to trimming and J lost 3 bases; unmatched junction nucleotides: 3. CDR3 DNA sequence: TGTGCCAGCACCGGGACAGACAATCAGCCCCAGCATTTT. Protein: CASTGTDNQPQHF.

Remarks on this clone: This sample includes further DNA sequences coding for the same CDR3. V gene TRBV10-1 combines with J gene TRBJ1-1; a weak D match, TRBD1 (5 bases). Looked up from germline, CDR1 is WNHNN and CDR2 is SYGVQD (reference sequence). V was pared by 3 bases and J by 1 base, with 6 bases between. The CDR3 loop spans 13 amino acids. The CDR3: CASSDGGNTEAFF. The CDR3 nucleotides are TGCGCCAGCAGTGACGGGGGGAACACTGAAGCTTTCTTT.

This chain joins TRBV5-1 and TRBJ2-2; 9 nucleotides align to TRBD1. The CDR3 consists of 18 residues. The trim removed 4 bases at V and 4 bases at J, leaving 14 bases unmatched. Germline V CDR1 and CDR2: SGHRS, YFSETQ. The CDR3 bases are TGCGCCAGCAGCCTGGGCACAGGGGGCTACCAGAGCACCGGGGAGCTGTTTTTT. It encodes CASSLGTGGYQSTGELFF.

Remarks on this clone: Different DNA sequences within this sample yield the same CDR3. V gene TRBV11-2 combines with J gene TRBJ2-7; the match to TRBD1 covers 10 bases. Per the germline V gene, CDR1 is SGHAT and CDR2 is FQNNGV. This CDR3 has 14 residues. The trim removed 5 bases at V and 2 bases at J, leaving 3 bases unmatched. The CDR3 nucleotides are TGTGCCAGCAGCCCTGGGACAGGGGCCTACGAGCAGTACTTC. Amino acids: CASSPGTGAYEQYF.

Details on this clone: Other DNA sequences from this sample encode an identical CDR3 as well. The V and J genes are TRBV11-3 and TRBJ2-1; D remains ambiguous. The CDR3 loop spans 13 amino acids. CDR1 and CDR2 (germline): SGHNT, YENEEA. V lost 5 bases, J lost 4 bases, and 9 bases lay in between. In DNA, the CDR3 is TGTGCCAGCAGCCGTACTGAGTACAATGAGCAGTTCTTC. Translation gives CASSRTEYNEQFF. Complete variable domain (other parts from reference TRBV11-3 and TRBJ2-1): EAGVVQSPRYKIIEKKQPVAFWCNPISGHNTLYWYLQNLGQGPELLIRYENEEAVDDSQLPKDRFSAERLKGVDSTLKIQPAELGDSAVYLCASSRTEYNEQFFGPGTRLTVL.

This chain uses TRBV7-9 with TRBJ2-3; D remains unclear. The germline V gene has CDR1 SEHNR and CDR2 FQNEAQ (reference sequence). There are 13 residues in the CDR3. V lost 5 bases to trimming and J lost 5 bases, with 11 bases between them. The CDR3 region has the DNA TGTGCCAGCAGCCCTCCCCCGAAAGATACGCAGTATTTT. It translates to CASSPPPKDTQYF.

This rearrangement joins TRBV19 to TRBJ1-5, with unresolved D. Germline V gene lookup returns CDR1 LNHDA and CDR2 SQIVND (reference sequence). V was clipped by 6 bases and J by 4 bases, with 10 bases between them. There are 13 residues in the CDR3. CDR3 sequence (DNA): TGTGCCAGTAGGGAGGAACCAAATCAGCCCCAGCATTTT. Amino acids: CASREEPNQPQHF.

V gene TRBV4-3 combines with J gene TRBJ2-3, with 10 bases lining up with TRBD1. V was pared by 0 bases and J by 3 bases, with 6 bases of the junction left unmatched. This CDR3 spans 17 amino acids. Germline CDR1 and CDR2: LGHNA and YSLEER. The CDR3 coding sequence is TGCGCCAGCAGCCAAGATGTATGGACAGGGGGAACAGATACGCAGTATTTT. Translated, it gives CASSQDVWTGGTDTQYF.